The 27 T cell receptor beta chains below all came from one sample that was sequenced in a study of blood T cell repertoires in COVID-19. Produced via immunoSEQ multiplex PCR; TCRdb's table is partial and in-frame only. There are about 45,000 clones in the sample; around 94% occur only once, and around 0.39% lies in the top ten. Input material: peripheral blood. The receptors were sampled from a man aged 45-65 years with COVID-19, enrolled during active disease.

J is TRBJ2-7 and V is TRBV7-2; TRBD1 matches 8 bases. The J segment lost 0 bases and the V segment lost 5 bases, leaving 15 bases of the junction unmatched. Germline CDR1 is SGHTA and CDR2 is FQGNSA. The CDR3 loop spans 18 amino acids. The CDR3 here is CASSLDRAYIRSSYEQYF. The DNA of the CDR3 is TGTGCCAGCAGCCTGGACAGGGCTTATATCAGGAGCTCCTACGAGCAGTACTTC. The variable domain in full, completed from reference TRBV7-2 and TRBJ2-7, reads GAGVSQSPSNKVTEKGKDVELRCDPISGHTALYWYRQSLGQGLEFLIYFQGNSAPDKSGLPSDRFSAERTGGSVSTLTIQRTQQEDSAVYLCASSLDRAYIRSSYEQYFGPGTRLTVT.

The J gene is TRBJ2-3, the V gene TRBV29-1; maybe TRBD1 (7 bases). Germline loops: CDR1 SQVTM, CDR2 ANQGSEA. Trimming shortened V by 4 bases and J by 0 bases, and 11 bases separated the two germline ends. This CDR3 is 14 amino acids long. CDR3 sequence: CSVGRDSSTDTQYF. DNA for the CDR3: TGCAGCGTTGGGAGGGACAGTAGCACAGATACGCAGTATTTT.

The V and J genes are TRBV19 and TRBJ1-1; D is possibly TRBD1 (6 bases). The CDR3 has 14 amino acids. Germline V lookup: CDR1 LNHDA, CDR2 SQIVND (reference sequence). Trimming took 6 bases from V and 1 from J, leaving 12 bases between them. The CDR3 region is CASSLDSSNTEAFF. The CDR3 region has the DNA TGTGCCAGTAGCTTGGACAGCTCGAACACTGAAGCTTTCTTT.

The chain has TRBV18 and TRBJ2-7; 8 bases map to TRBD2. Trimming took 0 bases from V and 3 from J; bases not matched to a gene: 4. The V gene's germline CDR1 is KGHSH and CDR2 LQKENI. The CDR3 sequence is 15 residues long. As DNA, the CDR3 is TGTGCCAGCTCACCACCCGGGGGGGTATTCTACGAGCAGTACTTC. It is translated as CASSPPGGVFYEQYF. Full variable domain (missing parts from reference TRBV18 and TRBJ2-7): NAGVMQNPRHLVRRRGQEARLRCSPMKGHSHVYWYRQLPEEGLKFMVYLQKENIIDESGMPKERFSAEFPKEGPSILRIQQVVRGDSAAYFCASSPPGGVFYEQYFGPGTRLTVT.

The V and J genes are TRBV2 and TRBJ2-7, with 7 nucleotides matching TRBD1. CDR3 length: 13 amino acids. J was trimmed by 3 bases and V by 7 bases; bases with no gene match: 6. Germline V gene sequence: CDR1 SNHLY, CDR2 FYNNEI. The CDR3 here is CASTRTGYYEQYF. CDR3 coding DNA: TGTGCCAGCACAAGGACAGGTTACTACGAGCAGTACTTC.

CDR3 in amino acids: CASVAGGGQPQHF. CDR3 nucleotide sequence: TGTGCCAGCGTAGCGGGGGGCGGTCAGCCCCAGCATTTT. This rearrangement joins TRBV2 to TRBJ1-5, with D possibly being TRBD1 (6 bases). The CDR3 is 13 amino acids. Germline CDR1 SNHLY, CDR2 FYNNEI. The V gene lost 8 bases and the J gene lost 6 bases, with 14 bases spanning the gap.

This clone was seen only once. CDR3 DNA: TGTGCCAGCAGCCCTTCAGGGTTTTGGGACACCGGGGAGCTGTTTTTT. It encodes CASSPSGFWDTGELFF. V is TRBV7-3 and J is TRBJ2-2; possibly TRBD1 for D (5 bases). The CDR3 sequence is 16 residues long. The V end lost 5 bases, the J end lost 3 bases, and 16 bases lay between the germline ends. Looked up from germline, CDR1 is SGHTA and CDR2 is FQGTGA.

The chain carries TRBV4-1 and TRBJ2-1; no reliable D call. The CDR3 covers 11 residues. Trimming removed 5 bases from V and 13 bases from J, with 12 bases in between. Germline V gene data show CDR1 as MGHRA and CDR2 as YSYEKL. The CDR3 region has the DNA TGCGCCAGCAGCACGCCCGGTCCACAGTTCTTC. Protein: CASSTPGPQFF.

The chain links TRBV27 to TRBJ2-2, with TRBD1 matching over 7 bases. Germline V gene lookup returns CDR1 MNHEY and CDR2 SMNVEV (reference sequence). The CDR3 consists of 17 residues. With 6 bases clipped from V and 1 base from J, the junction kept 11 bases outside the gene matches. CDR3 sequence reads: CASSPRAGGLNTGELFF. CDR3 sequence (DNA): TGTGCCAGCAGCCCCAGGGCAGGGGGTTTGAACACCGGGGAGCTGTTTTTT.

The J gene is TRBJ2-7, the V gene TRBV6-5; the D gene is possibly TRBD1 (5 bases). V was pared by 7 bases and J by 2 bases, with 18 bases between. The germline V gene has CDR1 MNHEY and CDR2 SVGAGI. This CDR3 spans 15 amino acids. The CDR3 region is CASIGRASGPYEQYF. The CDR3 coding sequence is TGTGCCAGCATTGGCAGGGCTTCAGGTCCCTACGAGCAGTACTTC.

The genes are TRBV5-4 and TRBJ1-1; tentatively, D is TRBD1 (5 bases). V was clipped by 3 bases and J by 1 base, with 7 bases between them. The CDR3 consists of 13 residues. The germline CDR1 and CDR2 sequences are SGHNT and YYREEE (reference sequence). CDR3 sequence: CASSSTENTEAFF. CDR3 bases: TGTGCCAGCAGCTCGACAGAGAACACTGAAGCTTTCTTT.

A few counts support this clone. The rearrangement joins TRBV4-1 to TRBJ2-1, with TRBD2 matching 15 bases. V lost 0 bases and J lost 9; bases outside the gene matches: 3. The CDR3 is 16 residues long. Per germline, CDR1 MGHRA and CDR2 YSYEKL. The DNA for the CDR3 is TGCGCCAGCAGCCAAGAGGGGACTAGCGGGAGGCTTGAGCAGTTCTTC. Amino acids: CASSQEGTSGRLEQFF.

As to this clone: In the same sample, other DNA sequences code for this CDR3. V is TRBV19 and J is TRBJ1-5; D is unresolved. The CDR3 is made up of 12 amino acids. Germline V gene data show CDR1 as LNHDA and CDR2 as SQIVND (reference sequence). V lost 6 bases and J lost 9, with 12 bases in between. In DNA, the CDR3 is TGTGCCAGTAGCCCCGGCGGGAGGCCCCAGCATTTT. This sequence encodes CASSPGGRPQHF.

The chain uses TRBV29-1 and TRBJ1-2; D uncertain. This CDR3 has 14 amino acids. V was clipped by 5 bases and J by 5 bases, with 18 bases between them. Germline assignment: CDR1 SQVTM and CDR2 ANQGSEA. This CDR3 reads CSVQGSGRRYGYTF. In nucleotides, the CDR3 is TGCAGCGTTCAAGGTTCGGGGAGGAGGTATGGCTACACCTTC.

The chain couples TRBV4-2 to TRBJ2-5; no firm D call. The CDR3 has 14 residues. V gave up 0 bases and J gave up 5 bases, with 10 bases separating them. Germline V gene sequence: CDR1 LGHNA, CDR2 YNFKEQ. The DNA of the CDR3 is TGTGCCAGCAGCCAAGAACAGCTTGGGGAGACCCAGTACTTC. This sequence encodes CASSQEQLGETQYF.

The genes are TRBV5-1 and TRBJ1-3; D gene unclear. Trimming pared 2 bases from V and 1 base from J, leaving 7 bases between. In germline, CDR1 is SGHRS, CDR2 YFSETQ. The CDR3 runs 14 residues. CDR3 sequence (DNA): TGCGCCAGCAGCTTTGCAGGATCTGGAAACACCATATATTTT. Encoded protein: CASSFAGSGNTIYF.

The chain couples TRBV12-3 or TRBV12-4 to TRBJ2-5, with D unresolved. The V gene lost 2 bases and the J gene lost 4 bases, with 8 bases spanning the gap. This CDR3 contains 13 residues. CDR3 sequence (DNA): TGTGCCAGCAGTTTATGGCTAGGAGAGACCCAGTACTTC. Translation gives CASSLWLGETQYF.

The rearrangement joins TRBV28 to TRBJ2-2; D remains ambiguous. V was shortened by 5 bases and J by 1 base, with 5 bases between the two germline ends. Germline V gene sequence: CDR1 MDHEN, CDR2 SYDVKM. CDR3 length: 13 amino acids. The CDR3 DNA reads TGTGCCAGCAGTGCGTTGAACACCGGGGAGCTGTTTTTT. It yields the protein CASSALNTGELFF.

This chain connects TRBV2 to TRBJ1-1; 10 bases fit TRBD1. Looked up from germline, CDR1 is SNHLY and CDR2 is FYNNEI. The length of the CDR3 is 13 residues. Trimming took 6 bases from V and 4 from J; bases not matched to a gene: 2. The chain's CDR3 is CASRTGGGTEAFF. Here the CDR3 DNA reads TGTGCCAGCAGGACAGGGGGCGGCACTGAAGCTTTCTTT.

The chain joins TRBV7-8 to TRBJ1-5; weak D call: TRBD1 (6 bases). Trimming took 3 bases from V and 6 from J, leaving 18 bases between them. The CDR3 is 16 amino acids. CDR1 and CDR2 from the germline V gene are SGHVS and FQNEAQ. CDR3 DNA sequence: TGTGCCAGCAGCTTCGGGGTACAGGGAGGGGGTCAGCCCCAGCATTTT. This translates into CASSFGVQGGGQPQHF.

This CDR3 is CASSLRGLAGSYEQYF. In nucleotides, the CDR3 is TGTGCCAGCAGCTTGAGGGGACTAGCGGGATCTTACGAGCAGTACTTC. This chain links TRBV5-6 with TRBJ2-7; 13 bases align to TRBD2. The junction had 5 bases not matched to a gene; V was cut back by 1 base and J by 4 bases. This CDR3 contains 16 residues. CDR1 SGHDT and CDR2 YYEEEE come from the germline V gene.

This clone was seen once. The chain carries TRBV11-2 and TRBJ2-7, with TRBD2 matching 9 bases. The germline V gene has CDR1 SGHAT and CDR2 FQNNGV. CDR3 length: 14 residues. After removal of 6 bases from V and 5 bases from J, the junction contained 8 bases not matched to a gene. This CDR3 reads CASRSLAGNNEQYF. CDR3 in DNA: TGTGCCAGCAGGAGCCTAGCGGGAAATAACGAGCAGTACTTC. The full variable domain, with the rest looked up from reference TRBV11-2 and TRBJ2-7, is EAGVAQSPRYKIIEKRQSVAFWCNPISGHATLYWYQQILGQGPKLLIQFQNNGVVDDSQLPKDRFSAERLKGVDSTLKIQPAKLEDSAVYLCASRSLAGNNEQYFGPGTRLTVT.

The V call is TRBV30, the J call TRBJ1-5; tentatively, D is TRBD1 (6 bases). The V gene's germline CDR1 is GTSNPN and CDR2 SVGIG (reference sequence). Trimming cost V 0 bases and J 0 bases, with 15 bases left between them. The CDR3 loop spans 17 amino acids. In DNA form, the CDR3 reads TGTGCCTGGAGTGTCGGCCGGGACACCTTTAGCAATCAGCCCCAGCATTTT. This translates into CAWSVGRDTFSNQPQHF.

The chain couples TRBV5-1 to TRBJ2-3, with 11 bases identical to TRBD2. Trimming at V came to 4 bases and at J to 3 bases, leaving 4 bases not matched to a gene. The V gene's germline CDR1 is SGHRS and CDR2 YFSETQ. The CDR3 length is 15 residues. Here the CDR3 DNA reads TGCGCCAGCAGCCTTAGCGGGAGGGTTACAGATACGCAGTATTTT. Amino acids: CASSLSGRVTDTQYF.

The CDR3 bases are TGCGCCAGCAGCTTGGGCGACAGGCTTGGGACCGGGGAGCTGTTTTTT. It codes for CASSLGDRLGTGELFF. V and J are TRBV5-1 and TRBJ2-2; a possible D gene is TRBD1 (6 bases). The CDR3 totals 16 residues. Germline CDR1 is SGHRS and CDR2 is YFSETQ. Trimming cost V 0 bases and J 5 bases, with 14 bases left between them.

V usage is TRBV28 and J usage is TRBJ1-5; 7 bases agree with TRBD1. Germline V CDR1 and CDR2: MDHEN, SYDVKM. V shed 5 bases and J 8 bases; nucleotides not matched to a gene: 18. The length of the CDR3 is 17 residues. Here the CDR3 DNA reads TGTGCCAGCAGTCCCGGCGGAGGGGGCCAGGGAGTGGAGCCCCAGCATTTT. It codes for CASSPGGGGQGVEPQHF.

The gene calls are TRBV6-5 and TRBJ2-3, with a weak D call TRBD2 (6 bases). With 8 bases removed from V and 3 bases from J, the gap between germline ends came to 15 bases. CDR1 is MNHEY, CDR2 SVGAGI, per germline. The CDR3 has 14 residues. DNA of the CDR3: TGTGCCAGCGTGAGGGCGGGAACAACAGATACGCAGTATTTT. It is translated as CASVRAGTTDTQYF.